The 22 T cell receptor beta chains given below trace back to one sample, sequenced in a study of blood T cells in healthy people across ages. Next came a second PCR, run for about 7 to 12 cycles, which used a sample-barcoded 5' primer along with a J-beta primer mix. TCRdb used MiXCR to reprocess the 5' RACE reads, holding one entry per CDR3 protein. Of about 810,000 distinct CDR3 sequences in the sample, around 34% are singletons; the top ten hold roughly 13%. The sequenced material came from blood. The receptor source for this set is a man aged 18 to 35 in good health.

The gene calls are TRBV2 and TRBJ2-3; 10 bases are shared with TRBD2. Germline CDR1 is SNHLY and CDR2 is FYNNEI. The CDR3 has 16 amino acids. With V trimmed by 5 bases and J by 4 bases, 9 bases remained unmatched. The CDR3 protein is CASSLQLAGLSDTQYF. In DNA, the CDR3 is TGTGCCAGCAGTCTACAACTAGCGGGACTTTCAGATACGCAGTATTTT.

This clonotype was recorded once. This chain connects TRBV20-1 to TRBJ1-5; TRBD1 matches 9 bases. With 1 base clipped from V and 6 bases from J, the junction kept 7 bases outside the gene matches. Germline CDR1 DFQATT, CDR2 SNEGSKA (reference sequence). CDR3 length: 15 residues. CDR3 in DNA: TGCAGTGCTAGAGGGTGGGGACAGGGACCTCAGCCCCAGCATTTT. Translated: CSARGWGQGPQPQHF.

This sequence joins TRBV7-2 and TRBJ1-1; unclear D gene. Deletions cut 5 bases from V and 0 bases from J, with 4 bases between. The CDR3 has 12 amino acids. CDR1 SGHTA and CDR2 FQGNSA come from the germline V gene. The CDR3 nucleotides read TGTGCCAGCAGCCCTGTGAACACTGAAGCTTTCTTT. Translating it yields CASSPVNTEAFF.

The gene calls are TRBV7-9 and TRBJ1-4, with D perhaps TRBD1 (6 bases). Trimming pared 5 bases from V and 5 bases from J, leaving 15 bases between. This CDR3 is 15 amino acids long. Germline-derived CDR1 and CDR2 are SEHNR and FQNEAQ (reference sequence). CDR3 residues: CASSHSQGWNEKLFF. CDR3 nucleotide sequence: TGTGCCAGCAGCCACTCCCAGGGGTGGAATGAAAAACTGTTTTTT.

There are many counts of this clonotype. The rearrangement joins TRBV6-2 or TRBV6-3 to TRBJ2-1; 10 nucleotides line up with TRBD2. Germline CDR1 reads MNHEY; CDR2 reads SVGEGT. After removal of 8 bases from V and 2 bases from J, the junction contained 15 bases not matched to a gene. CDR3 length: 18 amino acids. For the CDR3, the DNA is TGTGCCAGCGGCGGAACGGGGGGACTAGCGCCTACCTACAATGAGCAGTTCTTC. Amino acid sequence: CASGGTGGLAPTYNEQFF.

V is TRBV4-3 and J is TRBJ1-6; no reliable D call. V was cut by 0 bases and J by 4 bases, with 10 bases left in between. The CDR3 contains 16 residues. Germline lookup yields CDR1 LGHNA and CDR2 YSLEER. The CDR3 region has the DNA TGCGCCAGCAGCCAAGATAAGACGGGTTATAATTCACCCCTCCACTTT. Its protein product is CASSQDKTGYNSPLHF.

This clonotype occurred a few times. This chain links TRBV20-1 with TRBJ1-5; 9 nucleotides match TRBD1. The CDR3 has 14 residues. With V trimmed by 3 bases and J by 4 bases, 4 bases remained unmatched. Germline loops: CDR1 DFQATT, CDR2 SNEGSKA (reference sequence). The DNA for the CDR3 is TGCAGTGCTAGGGGAGGGACAGGGAATCAGCCCCAGCATTTT. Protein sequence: CSARGGTGNQPQHF.

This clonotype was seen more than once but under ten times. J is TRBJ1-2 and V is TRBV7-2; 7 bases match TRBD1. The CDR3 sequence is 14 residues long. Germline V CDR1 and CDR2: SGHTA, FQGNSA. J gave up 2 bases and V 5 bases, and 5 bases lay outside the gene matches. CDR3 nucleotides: TGTGCCAGCAGCACTCAACAGGGGAACTATGGCTACACCTTC. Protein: CASSTQQGNYGYTF.

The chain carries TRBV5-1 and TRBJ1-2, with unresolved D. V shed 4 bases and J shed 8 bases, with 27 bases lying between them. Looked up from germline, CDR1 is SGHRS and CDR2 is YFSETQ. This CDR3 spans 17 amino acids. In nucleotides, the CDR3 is TGCGCCAGCAGCCCCCCATCGGGTGACCCTGGAGGAGGCGGCTACACCTTC. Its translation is CASSPPSGDPGGGGYTF. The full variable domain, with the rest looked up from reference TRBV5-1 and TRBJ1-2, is KAGVTQTPRYLIKTRGQQVTLSCSPISGHRSVSWYQQTPGQGLQFLFEYFSETQRNKGNFPGRFSGRQFSNSRSEMNVSTLELGDSALYLCASSPPSGDPGGGGYTFGSGTRLTVV.

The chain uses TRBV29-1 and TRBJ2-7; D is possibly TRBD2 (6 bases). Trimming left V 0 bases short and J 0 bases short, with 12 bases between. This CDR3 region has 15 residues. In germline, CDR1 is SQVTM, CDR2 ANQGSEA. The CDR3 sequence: CSVEESRRDSYEQYF. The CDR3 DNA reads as TGCAGCGTTGAAGAGTCCCGGCGGGACTCCTACGAGCAGTACTTC.

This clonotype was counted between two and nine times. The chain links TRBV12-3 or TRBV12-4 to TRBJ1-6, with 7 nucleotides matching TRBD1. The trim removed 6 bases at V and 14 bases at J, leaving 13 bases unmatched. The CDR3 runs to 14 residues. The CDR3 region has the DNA TGTGCCAGCAGCCCAAGGGACAGTTATCAGACCCTCCACTTT. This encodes CASSPRDSYQTLHF.

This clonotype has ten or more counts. CDR3 amino acids: CATSVQTGQGQPQHF. In DNA form, the CDR3 reads TGTGCCACCAGCGTTCAGACAGGGCAAGGTCAGCCCCAGCATTTT. The chain carries TRBV15 and TRBJ1-5; 7 bases match TRBD1. The CDR3 loop spans 15 amino acids. Looked up from germline, CDR1 is LNHNV and CDR2 is YYDKDF (reference sequence). Unmatched junction bases numbered 10, after V lost 5 bases and J lost 6 bases.

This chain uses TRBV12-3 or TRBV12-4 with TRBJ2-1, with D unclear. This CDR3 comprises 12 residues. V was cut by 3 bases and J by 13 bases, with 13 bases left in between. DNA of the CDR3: TGTGCCAGCAGTTTTTCCCCGGATCTCCAGTTCTTC. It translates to CASSFSPDLQFF.

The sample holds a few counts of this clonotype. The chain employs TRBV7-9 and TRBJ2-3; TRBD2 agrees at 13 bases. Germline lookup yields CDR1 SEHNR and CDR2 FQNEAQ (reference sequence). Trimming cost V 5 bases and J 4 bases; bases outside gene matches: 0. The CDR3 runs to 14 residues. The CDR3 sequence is CASSTSGRADTQYF. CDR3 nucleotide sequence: TGTGCCAGCAGCACTAGCGGGAGGGCAGATACGCAGTATTTT.

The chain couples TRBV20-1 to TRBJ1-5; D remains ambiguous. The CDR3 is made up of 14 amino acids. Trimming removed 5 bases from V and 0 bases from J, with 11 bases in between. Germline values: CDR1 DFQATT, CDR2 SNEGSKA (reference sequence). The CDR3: CSASRAHSNQPQHF. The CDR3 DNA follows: TGCAGTGCTTCTCGGGCCCATAGCAATCAGCCCCAGCATTTT.

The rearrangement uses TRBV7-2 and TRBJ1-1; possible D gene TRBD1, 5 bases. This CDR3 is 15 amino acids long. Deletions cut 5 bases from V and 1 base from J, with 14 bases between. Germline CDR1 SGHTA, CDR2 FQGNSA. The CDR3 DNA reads TGTGCCAGCAGCCGAACGGGGGTAGGGAACACTGAAGCTTTCTTT. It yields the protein CASSRTGVGNTEAFF.

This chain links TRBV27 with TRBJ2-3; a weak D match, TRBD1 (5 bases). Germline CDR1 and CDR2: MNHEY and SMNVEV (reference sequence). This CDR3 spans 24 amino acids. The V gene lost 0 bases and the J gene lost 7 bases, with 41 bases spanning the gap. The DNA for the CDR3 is TGTGCCAGCAGTTTATCGGCAACAAGAATCTTCTCAGATGGGGCCGGGTTGGAAGATTATACGCAGTATTTT. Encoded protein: CASSLSATRIFSDGAGLEDYTQYF.

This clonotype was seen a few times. The CDR3 loop is CSAEGQSSYEQYF. Here the CDR3 DNA reads TGCAGTGCTGAGGGACAGAGCTCCTACGAGCAGTACTTC. This chain connects TRBV20-1 to TRBJ2-7, with 7 bases aligning to TRBD1. V was clipped by 5 bases and J by 0 bases; unmatched bases: 4. CDR1 is DFQATT, CDR2 SNEGSKA, per germline (reference sequence). CDR3 length: 13 residues.

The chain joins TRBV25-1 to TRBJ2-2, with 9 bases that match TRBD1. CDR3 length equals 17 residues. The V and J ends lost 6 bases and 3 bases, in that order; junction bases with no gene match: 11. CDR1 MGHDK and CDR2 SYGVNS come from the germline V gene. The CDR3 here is CASRITGTGTDTGELFF. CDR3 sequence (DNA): TGTGCCAGCAGGATAACCGGGACAGGGACGGACACCGGGGAGCTGTTTTTT.

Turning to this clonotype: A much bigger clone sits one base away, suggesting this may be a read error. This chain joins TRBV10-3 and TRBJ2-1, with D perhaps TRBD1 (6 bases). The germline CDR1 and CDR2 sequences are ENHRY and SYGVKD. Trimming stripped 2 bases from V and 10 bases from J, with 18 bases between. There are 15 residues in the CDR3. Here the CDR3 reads CAISEPGAGSYEQFF. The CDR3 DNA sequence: TGTGCCATCAGTGAGCCAGGGGCTGGGTCCTACGAGCAGTTCTTC.

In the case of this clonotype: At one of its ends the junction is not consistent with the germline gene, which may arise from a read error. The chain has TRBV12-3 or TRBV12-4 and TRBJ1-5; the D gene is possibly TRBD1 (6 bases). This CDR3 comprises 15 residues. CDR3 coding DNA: TGTGCCAGCAGTCCCGGGATGGGGGCAAATCAGTCCCAGCATTTT. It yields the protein CASSPGMGANQSQHF.

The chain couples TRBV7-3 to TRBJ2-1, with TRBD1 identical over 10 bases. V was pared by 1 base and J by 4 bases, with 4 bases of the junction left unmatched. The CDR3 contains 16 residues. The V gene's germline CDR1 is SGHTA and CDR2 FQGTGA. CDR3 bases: TGTGCCAGCAGCTTAAATGGACAGGGGGATTACAATGAGCAGTTCTTC. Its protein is CASSLNGQGDYNEQFF.